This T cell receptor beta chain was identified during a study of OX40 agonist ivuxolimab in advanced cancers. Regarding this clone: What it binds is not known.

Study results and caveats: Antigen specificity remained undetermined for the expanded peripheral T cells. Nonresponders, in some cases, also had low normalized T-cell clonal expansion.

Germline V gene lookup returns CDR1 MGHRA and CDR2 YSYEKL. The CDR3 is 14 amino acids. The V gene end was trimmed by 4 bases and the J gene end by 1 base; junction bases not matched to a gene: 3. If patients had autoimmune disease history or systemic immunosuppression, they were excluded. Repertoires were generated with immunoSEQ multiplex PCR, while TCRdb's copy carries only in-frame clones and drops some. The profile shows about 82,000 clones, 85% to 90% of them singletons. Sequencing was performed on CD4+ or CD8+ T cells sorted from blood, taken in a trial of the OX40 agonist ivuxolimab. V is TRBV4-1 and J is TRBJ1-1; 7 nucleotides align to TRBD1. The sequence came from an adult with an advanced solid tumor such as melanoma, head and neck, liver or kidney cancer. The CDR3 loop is CASSLRQGNTEAFF. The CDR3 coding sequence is TGCGCCAGCAGCCTACGACAGGGGAACACTGAAGCTTTCTTT.